The entry below gives a single TCR beta chain sequence along with its context. Its target is unknown. These data belong to a study of cytomegalovirus exposure and HLA in healthy donors. CDR1 is SQVTM, CDR2 ANQGSEA, per germline. The CDR3 extends over 13 amino acids. Trimming removed 4 bases at V and 5 bases at J, with 15 bases between. PCR primers comprised 60 Vbeta and 13 Jbeta primers. Some clones are missing from TCRdb's copy, which holds only in-frame ones; the method was immunoSEQ multiplex PCR. Among about 180,000 clones listed, 81% were seen once. Findings and caveats of the study: Compared with the approximately 680-donor mean, an Asian-associated ancestry cluster reportedly had fewer N-insertions, according to a later analysis. According to an earlier analysis, most TCR beta V segments yielded productive rearrangements about 87% or about 30% of the time. TCR beta sequences reportedly predicted the HLA-A and HLA-B alleles of most subjects accurately. According to reports, the classifier identified cytomegalovirus status with high specificity and sensitivity.

This rearrangement joins TRBV29-1 to TRBJ2-7, with D possibly being TRBD2 (5 bases). What was sequenced was PBMCs. The receptor comes from a woman between 18 and 30 years old in good health and CMV-seropositive. Here the CDR3 reads CSVGPRGLDEQYF. In DNA form, the CDR3 reads TGCAGCGTTGGCCCCCGAGGGCTGGACGAGCAGTACTTC.